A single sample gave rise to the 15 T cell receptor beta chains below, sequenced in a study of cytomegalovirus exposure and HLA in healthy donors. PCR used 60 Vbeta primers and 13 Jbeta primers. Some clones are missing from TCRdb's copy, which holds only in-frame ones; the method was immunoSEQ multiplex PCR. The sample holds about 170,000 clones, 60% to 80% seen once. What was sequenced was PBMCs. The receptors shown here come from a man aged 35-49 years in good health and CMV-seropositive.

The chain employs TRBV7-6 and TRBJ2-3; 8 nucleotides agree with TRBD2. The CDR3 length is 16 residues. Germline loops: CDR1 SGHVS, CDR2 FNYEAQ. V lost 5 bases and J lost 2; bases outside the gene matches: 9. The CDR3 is CASSPRAGVTTDTQYF. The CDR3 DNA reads TGTGCCAGCAGCCCCAGAGCGGGAGTTACCACAGATACGCAGTATTTT. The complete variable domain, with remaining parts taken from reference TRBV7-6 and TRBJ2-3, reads GAGVSQSPRYKVTKRGQDVALRCDPISGHVSLYWYRQALGQGPEFLTYFNYEAQQDKSGLPNDRFSAERPEGSISTLTIQRTEQRDSAMYRCASSPRAGVTTDTQYFGPGTRLTVL.

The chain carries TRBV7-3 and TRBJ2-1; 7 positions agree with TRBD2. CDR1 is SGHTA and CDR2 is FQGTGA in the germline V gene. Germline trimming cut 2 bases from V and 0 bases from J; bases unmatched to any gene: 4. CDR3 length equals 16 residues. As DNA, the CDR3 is TGTGCCAGCAGCTTACTGGGCGGGAGCTCCTACAATGAGCAGTTCTTC. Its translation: CASSLLGGSSYNEQFF.

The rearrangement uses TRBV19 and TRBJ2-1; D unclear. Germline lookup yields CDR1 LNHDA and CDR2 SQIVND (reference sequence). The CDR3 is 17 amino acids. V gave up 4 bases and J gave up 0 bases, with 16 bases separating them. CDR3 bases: TGTGCCAGTAGTACCTCCTACAGCTACAGCTCCTACAATGAGCAGTTCTTC. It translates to CASSTSYSYSSYNEQFF.

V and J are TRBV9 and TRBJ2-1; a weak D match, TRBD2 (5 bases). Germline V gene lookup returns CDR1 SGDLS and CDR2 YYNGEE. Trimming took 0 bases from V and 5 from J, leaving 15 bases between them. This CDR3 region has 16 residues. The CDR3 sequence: CASSVGIALGNNEQFF. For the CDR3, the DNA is TGTGCCAGCAGCGTAGGGATAGCGCTCGGAAACAATGAGCAGTTCTTC.

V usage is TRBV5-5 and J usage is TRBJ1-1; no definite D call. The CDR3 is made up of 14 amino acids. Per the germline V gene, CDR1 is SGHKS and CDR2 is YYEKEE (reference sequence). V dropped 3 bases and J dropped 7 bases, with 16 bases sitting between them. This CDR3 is CASSSTPPAVEAFF. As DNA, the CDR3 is TGTGCCAGCAGCTCGACACCTCCGGCCGTTGAAGCTTTCTTT.

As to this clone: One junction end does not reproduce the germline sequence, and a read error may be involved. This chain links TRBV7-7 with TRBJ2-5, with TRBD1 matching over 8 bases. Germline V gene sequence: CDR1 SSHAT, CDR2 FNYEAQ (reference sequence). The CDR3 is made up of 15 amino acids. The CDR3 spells CASTVGTGQQETQYF. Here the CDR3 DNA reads TGTGCTAGCACCGTCGGGACAGGCCAGCAAGAGACCCAGTACTTC.

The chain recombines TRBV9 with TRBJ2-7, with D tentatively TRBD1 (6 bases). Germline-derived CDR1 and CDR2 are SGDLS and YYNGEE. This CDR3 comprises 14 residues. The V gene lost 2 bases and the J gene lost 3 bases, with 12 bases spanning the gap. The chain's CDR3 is CASSVGDTNYEQYF. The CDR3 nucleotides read TGTGCCAGCAGCGTTGGGGACACCAACTACGAGCAGTACTTC. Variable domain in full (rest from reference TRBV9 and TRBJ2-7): DSGVTQTPKHLITATGQRVTLRCSPRSGDLSVYWYQQSLDQGLQFLIQYYNGEERAKGNILERFSAQQFPDLHSELNLSSLELGDSALYFCASSVGDTNYEQYFGPGTRLTVT.

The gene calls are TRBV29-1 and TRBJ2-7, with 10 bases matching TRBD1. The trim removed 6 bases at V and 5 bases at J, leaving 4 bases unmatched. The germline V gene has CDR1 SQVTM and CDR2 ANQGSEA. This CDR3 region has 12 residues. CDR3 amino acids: CSVDRGGNEQYF. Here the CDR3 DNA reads TGCAGCGTGGACAGGGGGGGGAACGAGCAGTACTTC.

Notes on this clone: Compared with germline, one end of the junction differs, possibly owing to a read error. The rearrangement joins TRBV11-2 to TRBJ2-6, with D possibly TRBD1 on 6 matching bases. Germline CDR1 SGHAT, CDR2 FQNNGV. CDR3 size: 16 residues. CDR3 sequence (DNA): TGTGCCAGCAGAGTGACAGGCCTCTCTGGGGCCAACGGCCTGACTTTC. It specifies CASRVTGLSGANGLTF.

CDR3 coding DNA: TGTGCCAGCAGCTTCACGGCGGGACGGTACGAGCAGTACTTC. Translating gives CASSFTAGRYEQYF. V and J are TRBV11-3 and TRBJ2-7, with a weak D call TRBD2 (6 bases). The CDR3 contains 14 residues. The germline V gene encodes CDR1 SGHNT and CDR2 YENEEA. V was pared by 3 bases and J by 4 bases, with 13 bases between.

CDR3 DNA: TGTGCCAGCTCACAGGGCGGGGCCCAAGCTGAAGAGCAGTACTTC. This encodes CASSQGGAQAEEQYF. This sequence joins TRBV18 and TRBJ2-5; perhaps TRBD2 as D (6 bases). From germline, CDR1 is KGHSH and CDR2 LQKENI. V was shortened by 4 bases and J by 11 bases, with 23 bases between the two germline ends. CDR3 size: 15 residues.

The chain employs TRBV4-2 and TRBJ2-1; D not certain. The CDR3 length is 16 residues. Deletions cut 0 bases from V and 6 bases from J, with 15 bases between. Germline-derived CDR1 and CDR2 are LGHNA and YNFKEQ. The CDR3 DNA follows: TGTGCCAGCAGCCAAGATAGCTCACTTTCTATCAATGAGCAGTTCTTC. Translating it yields CASSQDSSLSINEQFF.

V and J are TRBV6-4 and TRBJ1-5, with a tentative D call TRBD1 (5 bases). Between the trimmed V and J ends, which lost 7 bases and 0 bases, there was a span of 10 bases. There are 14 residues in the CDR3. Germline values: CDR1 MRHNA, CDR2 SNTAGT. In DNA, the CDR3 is TGTGCCAGCAATCGACAGAGTAGCAATCAGCCCCAGCATTTT. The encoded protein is CASNRQSSNQPQHF.

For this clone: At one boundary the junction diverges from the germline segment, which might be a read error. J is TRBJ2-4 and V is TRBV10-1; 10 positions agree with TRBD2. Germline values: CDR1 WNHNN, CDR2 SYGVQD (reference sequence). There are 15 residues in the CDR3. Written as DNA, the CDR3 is TGCGCCAGCAGCGGGGGGAGCGGGAGGGCCAACAGTCAGTACTTC. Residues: CASSGGSGRANSQYF.

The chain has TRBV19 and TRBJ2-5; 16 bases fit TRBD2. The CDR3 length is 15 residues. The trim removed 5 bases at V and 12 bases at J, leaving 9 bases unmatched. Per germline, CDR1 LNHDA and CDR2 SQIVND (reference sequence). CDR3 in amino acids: CASSVPGLAGGPKYF. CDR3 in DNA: TGTGCCAGTAGTGTCCCGGGACTAGCGGGAGGGCCCAAGTACTTC.